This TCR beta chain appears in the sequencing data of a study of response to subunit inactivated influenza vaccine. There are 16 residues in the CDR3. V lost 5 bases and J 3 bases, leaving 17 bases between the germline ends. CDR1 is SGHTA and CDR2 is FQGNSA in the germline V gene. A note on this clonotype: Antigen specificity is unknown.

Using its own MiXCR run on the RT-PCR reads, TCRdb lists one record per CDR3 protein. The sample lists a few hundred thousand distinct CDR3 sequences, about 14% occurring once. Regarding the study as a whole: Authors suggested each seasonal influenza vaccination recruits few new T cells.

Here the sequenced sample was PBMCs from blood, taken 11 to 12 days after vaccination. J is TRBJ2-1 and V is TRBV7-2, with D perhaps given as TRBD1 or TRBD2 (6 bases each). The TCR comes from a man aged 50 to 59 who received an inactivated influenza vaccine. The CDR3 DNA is TGTGCCAGCAGCGTAATAGAGGGGGGACTCTACAATGAGCAGTTCTTC. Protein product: CASSVIEGGLYNEQFF.